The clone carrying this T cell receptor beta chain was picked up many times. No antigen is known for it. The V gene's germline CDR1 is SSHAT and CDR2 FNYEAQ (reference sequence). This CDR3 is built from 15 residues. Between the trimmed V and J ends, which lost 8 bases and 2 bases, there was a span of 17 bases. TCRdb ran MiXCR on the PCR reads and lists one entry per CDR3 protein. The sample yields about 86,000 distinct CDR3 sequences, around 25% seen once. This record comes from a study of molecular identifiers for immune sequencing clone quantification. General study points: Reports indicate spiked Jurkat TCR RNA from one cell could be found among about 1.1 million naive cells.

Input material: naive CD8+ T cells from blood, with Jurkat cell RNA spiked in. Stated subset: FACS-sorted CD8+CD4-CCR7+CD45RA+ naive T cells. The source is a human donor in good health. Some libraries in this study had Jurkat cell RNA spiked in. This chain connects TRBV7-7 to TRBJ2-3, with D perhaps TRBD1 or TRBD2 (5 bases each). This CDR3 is CASSTGLGFTDTQYF. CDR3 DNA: TGTGCCAGCTCAACGGGGCTGGGCTTCACAGATACGCAGTATTTT.